These 21 T cell receptor beta chains were all obtained from the same sample, sequenced in a study of Graves' ophthalmopathy and Graves' hyperthyroidism. Amplified TCR beta CDR3 regions were obtained using RNA transcripts as template. HTBI primers were employed in first-round RT-PCR, then a second-round multiplex PCR followed. TCRdb reanalysed the multiplex PCR reads using MiXCR and keeps one entry per CDR3 protein. Of about 740,000 distinct CDR3 sequences detected, 35% to 50% appear once; the ten largest clones hold about 40%. Sample: peripheral blood. The receptor source for this set is an adult man with Graves' ophthalmopathy.

This clonotype was detected ten times or more. The V call is TRBV11-2, the J call TRBJ1-1; D remains unclear. Germline values: CDR1 SGHAT, CDR2 FQNNGV. Trimming removed 8 bases at V and 3 bases at J, with 7 bases between. The CDR3 length is 11 residues. CDR3 in amino acids: CASLQDTEAFF. The DNA for the CDR3 is TGTGCCAGCCTGCAGGACACTGAAGCTTTCTTT.

This clonotype was seen only a few times. This chain links TRBV20-1 with TRBJ2-7, with 11 bases identical to TRBD2. V dropped 5 bases and J dropped 5; count of bases not matched to a gene: 8. Germline CDR1 reads DFQATT; CDR2 reads SNEGSKA (reference sequence). This CDR3 region has 14 residues. The CDR3 sequence: CSAPKLAGVHEQYF. The CDR3 DNA reads TGCAGTGCTCCGAAACTAGCGGGAGTCCACGAGCAGTACTTC.

Remarks on this clonotype: Mismatch with germline at one junction end may stem from a read error. The chain uses TRBV10-3 and TRBJ1-1, with a tentative D call TRBD1 (6 bases). There are 13 residues in the CDR3. CDR1 is ENHRY and CDR2 is SYGVKD in the germline V gene. CDR3 nucleotide sequence: TGTGCCAGCAGTCCCCGACAGGATAGCGGAGCTTTCTTT. Its translation is CASSPRQDSGAFF.

The chain uses TRBV28 and TRBJ2-5; no clear D. The CDR3 is made up of 13 amino acids. The V gene lost 3 bases and the J gene lost 4 bases, with 9 bases spanning the gap. CDR1 is MDHEN, CDR2 SYDVKM, per germline. CDR3 nucleotides: TGTGCCAGCAGTTTTGTCAGTCGAGAGACCCAGTACTTC. Residues: CASSFVSRETQYF.

Here the CDR3 DNA reads TGTGCCAGCAGGCGTGGGACAGATGCTAACTATGGCTACACCTTC. It translates to CASRRGTDANYGYTF. The chain uses TRBV25-1 and TRBJ1-2, with 7 bases lining up with TRBD1. The germline gives CDR1 MGHDK, CDR2 SYGVNS. V trimming: 6 bases; J trimming: 0 bases; junction bases outside the gene matches: 7. This CDR3 is built from 15 residues.

This chain connects TRBV7-2 to TRBJ2-5; tentatively, D is TRBD2 (5 bases). The V end lost 5 bases, the J end lost 1 base, and 14 bases lay between the germline ends. The CDR3 consists of 15 residues. In germline, CDR1 is SGHTA, CDR2 FQGNSA. CDR3 residues: CASSPPGGTQETQYF. The CDR3, as DNA: TGTGCCAGCAGCCCCCCCGGAGGTACCCAAGAGACCCAGTACTTC.

This chain uses TRBV6-6 with TRBJ1-2, with 8 bases identical to TRBD1. V dropped 6 bases and J dropped 6; count of bases not matched to a gene: 9. The CDR3 length is 14 residues. Germline V gene data show CDR1 as MNHNY and CDR2 as SVGAGI (reference sequence). The CDR3 region is CASSLRDRRDGYTF. CDR3 DNA: TGTGCCAGCAGCCTCCGGGACAGGCGTGATGGCTACACCTTC.

This clonotype was observed a handful of times. The chain is built from TRBV25-1 and TRBJ1-1, with D tentatively TRBD1 (5 bases). Trimming cost V 6 bases and J 6 bases, with 17 bases left between them. Per the germline V gene, CDR1 is MGHDK and CDR2 is SYGVNS. This CDR3 is built from 14 residues. This CDR3 reads CASSLEQDWAEAFF. The CDR3 nucleotides read TGTGCCAGCAGCTTAGAACAGGATTGGGCTGAAGCTTTCTTT.

In regard to this clonotype: Its ends do not fully match the called genes, so a read error is possible. The chain has TRBV7-9 and TRBJ1-5, with 8 bases fitting TRBD1. The CDR3 is 17 amino acids. Germline V gives CDR1 SEHNR, CDR2 FQNEAQ (reference sequence). The CDR3, as DNA: TGTGCCGGCAGCCCGACCGGCGGGCAGGGGGCTTATCAGCCCCAGCATTTT. Its protein product is CAGSPTGGQGAYQPQHF.

The chain links TRBV12-3 or TRBV12-4 to TRBJ1-6; D is perhaps TRBD1 (6 bases). Deletions cut 4 bases from V and 9 bases from J, with 13 bases between. The CDR3 contains 14 residues. The CDR3 coding sequence is TGTGCCAGCAGTTACGTCAGGGGCCGTTCACCCCTCCACTTT. It specifies CASSYVRGRSPLHF.

CDR3 sequence: CASSPDRTGQPQHF. The CDR3 DNA reads TGTGCCAGCAGCCCGGACCGTACAGGGCAGCCCCAGCATTTT. This rearrangement joins TRBV24-1 to TRBJ1-5, with D perhaps TRBD1 (6 bases). Germline assignment: CDR1 KGHDR and CDR2 SFDVKD. Trimming cost V 11 bases and J 7 bases, with 20 bases left between them. This CDR3 is built from 14 residues.

The CDR3 protein is CATSEFTTGESSYEQYF. Here the CDR3 DNA reads TGTGCCACCAGTGAATTTACAACAGGGGAGTCCTCCTACGAGCAGTACTTC. This chain uses TRBV24-1 with TRBJ2-7; 7 bases match TRBD1. The trim removed 4 bases at V and 0 bases at J, leaving 11 bases unmatched. Germline-derived CDR1 and CDR2 are KGHDR and SFDVKD. This CDR3 spans 17 amino acids.

The genes are TRBV7-9 and TRBJ1-2; possible D gene TRBD1, 6 bases. Trimming stripped 5 bases from V and 3 bases from J, with 16 bases between. The CDR3 has 15 residues. The germline V gene has CDR1 SEHNR and CDR2 FQNEAQ (reference sequence). CDR3 in DNA: TGTGCCAGCAGCCAAGATACAGGGAGTTACTATGGCTACACCTTC. It translates to CASSQDTGSYYGYTF.

This clonotype has at least ten counts. This rearrangement joins TRBV20-1 to TRBJ1-1, with D maybe TRBD1 (6 bases). Trimming pared 3 bases from V and 4 bases from J, leaving 12 bases between. Germline V CDR1 and CDR2: DFQATT, SNEGSKA (reference sequence). The CDR3 has 13 residues. This CDR3 is CSASPGARTEAFF. The CDR3 region has the DNA TGCAGTGCTAGTCCGGGGGCGCGCACTGAAGCTTTCTTT.

The chain uses TRBV5-4 and TRBJ2-7; 10 bases line up with TRBD2. V gave up 0 bases and J gave up 9 bases; unmatched junction bases: 12. Germline V gives CDR1 SGHNT, CDR2 YYREEE (reference sequence). CDR3 length equals 16 residues. The DNA of the CDR3 is TGTGCCAGCAGCTTGGGGAGCGGGGGGGGCTATACGCGGCAGTACTTC. Translated, it gives CASSLGSGGGYTRQYF.

This clonotype was picked up many times. The rearrangement uses TRBV24-1 and TRBJ2-2; the D is unclear. Trimming took 5 bases from V and 6 from J, leaving 12 bases between them. CDR3 size: 14 residues. The germline CDR1 and CDR2 sequences are KGHDR and SFDVKD. The CDR3 here is CATSGKVRAGELFF. The CDR3 coding sequence is TGTGCCACCAGTGGAAAGGTACGAGCCGGGGAGCTGTTTTTT.

This sequence joins TRBV10-3 and TRBJ2-4; 7 nucleotides line up with TRBD2. V dropped 3 bases and J dropped 0; count of bases not matched to a gene: 2. From germline, CDR1 is ENHRY and CDR2 SYGVKD. The CDR3 contains 15 residues. CDR3 nucleotides: TGTGCCATCAGTGATAGGGAGGGAGCCAAAAACATTCAGTACTTC. Translation: CAISDREGAKNIQYF.

Turning to this clonotype: A read error may be the cause here, since a much bigger clone is one base away. The CDR3 DNA reads TGCGACAGCAGCTCCCGGGACAGGGAAGAGACCCAGTACTTC. It translates to CDSSSRDREETQYF. This chain joins TRBV10-2 and TRBJ2-5; the match to TRBD1 covers 9 bases. This CDR3 comprises 14 residues. From germline, CDR1 is WSHSY and CDR2 SAAADI.

This clonotype was recorded at least ten times. This chain uses TRBV2 with TRBJ1-2; 12 bases match TRBD1. J gave up 8 bases and V 6 bases, and 7 bases lay outside the gene matches. The length of the CDR3 is 14 residues. Looked up from germline, CDR1 is SNHLY and CDR2 is FYNNEI. This CDR3 is CASRAGQGAPGYTF. The CDR3, as DNA: TGTGCCAGCAGAGCGGGACAGGGGGCGCCCGGCTACACCTTC. Combining the CDR3 with reference TRBV2 and TRBJ1-2 gives the whole variable domain EPEVTQTPSHQVTQMGQEVILRCVPISNHLYFYWYRQILGQKVEFLVSFYNNEISEKSEIFDDQFSVERPDGSNFTLKIRSTKLEDSAMYFCASRAGQGAPGYTFGSGTRLTVV.

The V call is TRBV6-5, the J call TRBJ1-5; maybe TRBD1 (5 bases). The CDR3 is 13 amino acids. V shed 6 bases and J shed 11 bases, with 17 bases lying between them. CDR1 is MNHEY and CDR2 is SVGAGI in the germline V gene. CDR3 sequence: CASSLGRGRSQHF. The CDR3 nucleotides read TGTGCCAGCAGCTTGGGGCGGGGGAGATCCCAGCATTTT.

Worth noting for this clonotype: One junction end disagrees with the germline gene, perhaps due to a read error. The chain combines TRBV20-1 with TRBJ2-7; TRBD2 is a possible D gene (6 bases). The CDR3 covers 14 residues. Per germline, CDR1 DFQATT and CDR2 SNEGSKA (reference sequence). In DNA form, the CDR3 reads TGCAGTGCAAACCGGGGCGGGATACCCTATGAGCAGTACTTC. It codes for CSANRGGIPYEQYF.